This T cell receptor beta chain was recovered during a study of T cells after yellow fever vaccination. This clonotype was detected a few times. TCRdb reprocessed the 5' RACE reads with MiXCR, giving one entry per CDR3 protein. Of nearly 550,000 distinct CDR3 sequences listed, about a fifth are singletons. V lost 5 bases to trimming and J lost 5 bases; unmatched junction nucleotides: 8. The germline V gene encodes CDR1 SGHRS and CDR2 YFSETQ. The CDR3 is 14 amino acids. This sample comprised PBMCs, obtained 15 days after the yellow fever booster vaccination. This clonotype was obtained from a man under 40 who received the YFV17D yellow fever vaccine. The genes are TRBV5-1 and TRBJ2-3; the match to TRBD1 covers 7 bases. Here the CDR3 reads CASSYGQEVDTQYF. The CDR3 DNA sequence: TGCGCCAGCAGTTATGGACAGGAAGTAGATACGCAGTATTTT.